The 6 T cell receptor beta chains in this list originate from one sample, sequenced in a study of blood T cells in healthy people across ages. A J-beta primer mix and a sample-barcoded 5' primer were used in a second PCR of about 7 to 12 cycles. Via MiXCR, TCRdb re-called the 5' RACE reads, giving one row per CDR3 protein. Of about 680,000 distinct CDR3 sequences detected, around 48% appear once; the ten largest clones hold 30% to 40%. The sample taken for sequencing was blood. Every receptor here comes from a woman aged 60-70 years in good health.

The genes are TRBV6-2 or TRBV6-3 and TRBJ2-1; D not resolved. From germline, CDR1 is MNHEY and CDR2 SVGEGT. The V gene lost 2 bases and the J gene lost 15 bases, with 11 bases spanning the gap. The CDR3 contains 11 residues. The CDR3 DNA follows: TGTGCCAGCAGTTACGGATCTAGAAGGTTCTTC. Its translation: CASSYGSRRFF.

This clonotype appeared a single time. The chain employs TRBV6-1 and TRBJ2-5, with TRBD1 matching 7 bases. CDR3 size: 14 residues. With V trimmed by 6 bases and J by 7 bases, 11 bases remained unmatched. CDR1 and CDR2 from the germline V gene are MNHNS and SASEGT. CDR3 in amino acids: CASRAGTALMTQYF. CDR3 sequence (DNA): TGTGCCAGCAGAGCCGGGACAGCCCTAATGACCCAGTACTTC.

The V and J genes are TRBV27 and TRBJ2-7; 7 bases align to TRBD1. J gave up 3 bases and V 1 base, and 3 bases lay outside the gene matches. CDR1 is MNHEY and CDR2 is SMNVEV in the germline V gene (reference sequence). This CDR3 comprises 14 residues. The CDR3 bases are TGTGCCAGCAGTTTATACGCAGGGGGCTACGAGCAGTACTTC. Its translation is CASSLYAGGYEQYF.

The chain links TRBV7-6 to TRBJ1-4; TRBD1 matches 8 bases. The CDR3 contains 16 residues. Germline V gives CDR1 SGHVS, CDR2 FNYEAQ. After removal of 1 base from V and 4 bases from J, the junction contained 5 bases not matched to a gene. CDR3 DNA: TGTGCCAGCAGCTTAGGGACAGGGCTTAGTAATGAAAAACTGTTTTTT. This encodes CASSLGTGLSNEKLFF.

This clonotype was seen repeatedly, ten times or more. This sequence joins TRBV24-1 and TRBJ2-5; 9 bases align to TRBD1. V gave up 0 bases and J gave up 11 bases; unmatched junction bases: 12. There are 16 residues in the CDR3. Germline V gene data show CDR1 as KGHDR and CDR2 as SFDVKD. The chain's CDR3 is CATSDLPTDRGNEQYF. The CDR3 bases are TGTGCCACCAGTGATTTGCCCACCGACAGGGGGAATGAGCAGTACTTC.

CDR3 DNA sequence: TGCGCCAGCAGCCCCGGACAGGGACAAACCTACAATGAGCAGTTCTTC. It is translated as CASSPGQGQTYNEQFF. This rearrangement joins TRBV5-1 to TRBJ2-1, with 8 bases that match TRBD1. Looked up from germline, CDR1 is SGHRS and CDR2 is YFSETQ. The CDR3 covers 16 residues. The V gene end was trimmed by 4 bases and the J gene end by 2 bases; junction bases not matched to a gene: 8.